This T cell receptor beta chain appears in the sequencing data of a study of blood T cell repertoires in COVID-19. TCRdb keeps only in-frame clones here, not all; method: immunoSEQ multiplex PCR. The table has 150,000 or so clones, approximately 80% seen once. The CDR3 covers 17 residues. Germline CDR1 is SGHRS and CDR2 is YFSETQ. The V segment lost 0 bases and the J segment 0 bases; nucleotides outside the gene matches: 3. This sequence originates from a woman aged 60-70 years with COVID-19, enrolled during active disease. The sample comprised peripheral blood. The V call is TRBV5-1, the J call TRBJ2-2, with 9 bases lining up with TRBD2. In DNA form, the CDR3 reads TGCGCCAGCAGCTTGGTCAGCGGGGGGACGAACACCGGGGAGCTGTTTTTT. It codes for CASSLVSGGTNTGELFF.